Below, one T cell receptor beta chain is given with its context. Clones were sequenced by immunoSEQ multiplex PCR, and TCRdb holds only the in-frame ones, with some missing. The sample yields about 44,000 clones, around nine tenths seen once. The germline V gene encodes CDR1 KGHSH and CDR2 LQKENI. The CDR3 contains 13 residues. Trimming cost V 5 bases and J 11 bases; bases outside gene matches: 9. This entry belongs to a study of T cell changes during pregnancy in multiple sclerosis. The rearrangement uses TRBV18 and TRBJ1-5; 7 nucleotides line up with TRBD1. This clonotype was sampled from a female donor with multiple sclerosis, enrolled in a pregnancy study. Sequences were derived from CD4+ T cells from peripheral blood mononuclear cells, sampled in the first trimester of pregnancy. The CDR3 loop reads CASSGGKDRAQHF. The CDR3 bases are TGTGCCAGCTCAGGGGGTAAAGACAGGGCCCAGCATTTT.